These 23 T cell receptor beta chains share one sample of origin, sequenced in a study of tumor-infiltrating lymphocytes in primary liver carcinoma. In addition to blood RNA drawn from unsorted whole blood, germline DNA was extracted. Making TCR beta cDNA involved around 500 ng total RNA and a constant-region primer. Employing slightly modified ARM-PCR, three nested multiplex PCR rounds were run, and these gave rise to the TCR beta libraries. Each of the first two PCR rounds ran roughly 10 cycles with TRBV1-TRBV30 forward and C-beta reverse primers. Via MiXCR, TCRdb re-called the multiplex PCR reads, giving one row per CDR3 protein. This table holds 320,000 or so distinct CDR3 sequences, 60% to 80% found once. Specimen: peripheral blood. The receptors shown here come from a man aged 35-49 years with primary liver carcinoma and hepatitis B virus infection.

To note about this clonotype: A much larger clone lies a single base off, so this may be a read error. Here the CDR3 omits its conserved ending phenylalanine or tryptophan, so a read error is the likely source. V usage is TRBV6-6 and J usage is TRBJ2-7, with D possibly TRBD1 on 5 matching bases. Germline loops: CDR1 MNHNY, CDR2 SVGAGI (reference sequence). V shed 4 bases and J shed 0 bases, with 16 bases lying between them. The CDR3 is 16 residues long. CDR3 bases: TGTGCCAGCAGTTTCAACAGGCCAATAAGCTCCTACGAGCAGTACTTA. Translated, it gives CASSFNRPISSYEQYL.

The genes are TRBV28 and TRBJ1-5; no clear D gene. The germline V gene has CDR1 MDHEN and CDR2 SYDVKM. Trimming left V 3 bases short and J 3 bases short, with 9 bases between. The CDR3 has 14 residues. Written as DNA, the CDR3 is TGTGCCAGCAGTTTTTCATGGGTCAATCAGCCCCAGCATTTT. Residues: CASSFSWVNQPQHF.

V gene TRBV5-4 combines with J gene TRBJ2-3, with D possibly TRBD1 on 6 matching bases. The CDR3 is 15 amino acids. Germline assignment: CDR1 SGHNT and CDR2 YYREEE (reference sequence). V dropped 2 bases and J dropped 1 base, with 11 bases sitting between them. This CDR3 is CASSLTGKGTDTQYF. In nucleotides, the CDR3 is TGTGCCAGCAGCTTAACAGGGAAGGGCACAGATACGCAGTATTTT.

Worth noting for this clonotype: A much bigger clone sits one base away, suggesting this may be a read error. The rearrangement uses TRBV12-3 or TRBV12-4 and TRBJ1-6; 9 nucleotides match TRBD1. This CDR3 region has 14 residues. The junction had 8 bases not matched to a gene; V was cut back by 7 bases and J by 10 bases. CDR3 protein: CASIPQGALSPLHF. The CDR3 nucleotides read TGTGCCAGCATTCCACAGGGGGCATTGTCACCCCTCCACTTT.

This clonotype has more than one count but fewer than ten. It may be a read error: a sequence one base away is much more abundant. The chain couples TRBV12-3 or TRBV12-4 to TRBJ2-1; a weak D match, TRBD2 (6 bases). The V and J ends lost 2 bases and 5 bases respectively, with 16 bases between them. The CDR3 is 16 residues long. The CDR3 loop reads CASSLPGRGPHNEQFF. Here the CDR3 DNA reads TGTGCCAGCAGTTTACCCGGGCGGGGCCCTCACAATGAGCAGTTCTTC.

The chain carries TRBV6-5 and TRBJ1-2; tentative D call: TRBD1 (6 bases). This CDR3 spans 15 amino acids. Germline CDR1 and CDR2: MNHEY and SVGAGI. Trimming took off 6 bases at V and 10 bases at J, with 24 bases between the two ends. CDR3 nucleotides: TGTGCCAGCAGGCGAACAGGGTTTTCAGGGTCTGTCTACACCTTC. It encodes CASRRTGFSGSVYTF.

The CDR3 nucleotides read TGTGCCAGCAGCCAGGGCGGGATCGAAGCTTTCTTT. Protein product: CASSQGGIEAFF. This chain links TRBV7-9 with TRBJ1-1; perhaps TRBD1 as D (5 bases). Deletions cut 5 bases from V and 8 bases from J, with 12 bases between. Germline lookup yields CDR1 SEHNR and CDR2 FQNEAQ (reference sequence). The CDR3 runs to 12 residues. The whole variable domain, remainder taken from reference TRBV7-9 and TRBJ1-1, is DTGVSQNPRHKITKRGQNVTFRCDPISEHNRLYWYRQTLGQGPEFLTYFQNEAQLEKSRLLSDRFSAERPKGSFSTLEIQRTEQGDSAMYLCASSQGGIEAFFGQGTRLTVV.

In its sample, this clonotype was seen many times. The rearrangement links TRBV28 to TRBJ2-5, with D perhaps matching TRBD2 (5 bases). CDR1 and CDR2 (germline): MDHEN, SYDVKM. This CDR3 spans 14 amino acids. The ends were cut back, 6 bases at V and 0 bases at J, with 11 bases in the middle. CDR3 in DNA: TGTGCCAGCAGACTCGGGAACCACCAAGAGACCCAGTACTTC. Its protein is CASRLGNHQETQYF.

This clonotype was observed a few times. The rearrangement joins TRBV5-1 to TRBJ2-2; 8 nucleotides line up with TRBD2. The CDR3 is made up of 15 amino acids. Germline CDR1 and CDR2: SGHRS and YFSETQ. V gave up 1 base and J gave up 4 bases; unmatched junction bases: 3. The CDR3 is CASSLTSGATGELFF. The CDR3 region has the DNA TGCGCCAGCAGCTTGACTAGCGGAGCCACCGGGGAGCTGTTTTTT.

This rearrangement joins TRBV12-3 or TRBV12-4 to TRBJ2-3; D perhaps matches TRBD2 (6 bases). The ends were cut back, 8 bases at V and 0 bases at J, with 21 bases in the middle. The CDR3 extends over 17 amino acids. The CDR3 is CASGPRSSGSSTDTQYF. CDR3 in DNA: TGTGCCAGCGGTCCAAGGAGTAGCGGCTCTAGCACAGATACGCAGTATTTT.

This clonotype was recorded at least ten times. The rearrangement uses TRBV5-4 and TRBJ2-3; 12 bases are shared with TRBD2. CDR1 is SGHNT, CDR2 YYREEE, per germline (reference sequence). This CDR3 contains 17 residues. After removal of 0 bases from V and 5 bases from J, the junction contained 7 bases not matched to a gene. The CDR3 here is CASSLATSGSIGDTQYF. The CDR3 nucleotides read TGTGCCAGCAGCTTGGCGACTAGCGGGAGTATCGGAGATACGCAGTATTTT. Combining the CDR3 with reference TRBV5-4 and TRBJ2-3 gives the whole variable domain ETGVTQSPTHLIKTRGQQVTLRCSSQSGHNTVSWYQQALGQGPQFIFQYYREEENGRGNFPPRFSGLQFPNYSSELNVNALELDDSALYLCASSLATSGSIGDTQYFGPGTRLTVL.

Only a few counts were recorded for this clonotype. The chain joins TRBV28 to TRBJ2-7; TRBD1 matches at 9 bases. The trim removed 5 bases at V and 3 bases at J, leaving 8 bases unmatched. The germline gives CDR1 MDHEN, CDR2 SYDVKM. The CDR3 spans 15 residues. The CDR3 loop is CASSEGQGLYYEQYF. CDR3 nucleotides: TGTGCCAGCAGTGAGGGACAGGGTCTTTACTACGAGCAGTACTTC.

There are a few counts of this clonotype. The gene calls are TRBV12-3 or TRBV12-4 and TRBJ2-7; possibly TRBD2 for D (5 bases). V gave up 1 base and J gave up 5 bases, with 18 bases separating them. This CDR3 spans 16 amino acids. The CDR3 sequence: CASSLGTLPLGHEQYF. For the CDR3, the DNA is TGTGCCAGCAGTTTAGGGACTCTACCACTTGGGCACGAGCAGTACTTC.

This chain joins TRBV6-5 and TRBJ2-1; 10 nucleotides match TRBD2. The trim removed 10 bases at V and 8 bases at J, leaving 17 bases unmatched. Germline assignment: CDR1 MNHEY and CDR2 SVGAGI. The CDR3 loop spans 16 amino acids. The CDR3 is CANTAGVLAGSYEQFF. For the CDR3, the DNA is TGTGCCAACACGGCCGGAGTACTAGCGGGATCCTATGAGCAGTTCTTC.

This clonotype has a handful of counts. CDR3 loop: CTSSQYMNTEAFF. The CDR3 DNA sequence: TGCACTAGCAGCCAATATATGAACACTGAAGCTTTCTTT. The V and J genes are TRBV4-1 and TRBJ1-1; the D is unclear. This CDR3 region has 13 residues. In germline, CDR1 is MGHRA, CDR2 YSYEKL.

This clonotype has a single count. A much larger clone is a single base away; this may be a read error. This chain links TRBV28 with TRBJ2-1; D is possibly TRBD1 (6 bases). The CDR3 has 16 amino acids. Germline lookup yields CDR1 MDHEN and CDR2 SYDVKM. DNA for the CDR3: TGTGCCAGCAGTTTCAATTGGCAGGGGAATTATGGTGAGCAGCTCTTC. Amino acids: CASSFNWQGNYGEQLF.

A remark on this clonotype: A much bigger clone sits one base away, suggesting this may be a read error. The chain recombines TRBV29-1 with TRBJ2-1; TRBD2 might be the D (5 bases). This CDR3 has 14 residues. The germline V gene has CDR1 SQVTM and CDR2 ANQGSEA. The CDR3 region has the DNA TGCAGCGTTGTGCCGGGATTCTCCTACAATGACCAGTTCTTC. Its protein product is CSVVPGFSYNDQFF.

A word on this clonotype: One end of the junction does not line up with germline, which may come from a read error. The chain links TRBV11-2 to TRBJ2-7; no firm D call. CDR3 length equals 14 residues. Germline V gene sequence: CDR1 SGHAT, CDR2 FQNNGV. The CDR3 region is CASSLTDTAYGQYF. For the CDR3, the DNA is TGTGCCAGCAGCTTAACTGACACTGCCTACGGGCAGTACTTC.

This chain uses TRBV11-2 with TRBJ2-5, with unresolved D. Germline CDR1 is SGHAT and CDR2 is FQNNGV. V gave up 9 bases and J gave up 1 base, with 12 bases separating them. The CDR3 loop spans 13 amino acids. This chain's CDR3 is CARSQKPQETQYF. The CDR3 nucleotides read TGTGCCAGGAGCCAAAAGCCCCAAGAGACCCAGTACTTC.

This clonotype was counted between two and nine times. This chain connects TRBV5-1 to TRBJ2-7; the D gene is possibly TRBD2 (5 bases). CDR1 and CDR2 (germline): SGHRS, YFSETQ. This CDR3 spans 12 amino acids. V lost 0 bases, J lost 7 bases, and 8 bases lay in between. The CDR3 loop is CASSLERVEQYF. The CDR3 DNA reads TGCGCCAGCAGCTTGGAGAGGGTTGAGCAGTACTTC.

In its sample, this clonotype was seen a few times. Just one base apart from a much larger clone, this may be a read error. The CDR3 here is CSVVVTEAFF. CDR3 coding DNA: TGCAGCGTTGTAGTCACTGAAGCTTTCTTT. The V call is TRBV29-1, the J call TRBJ1-1; D gene ambiguous. In germline, CDR1 is SQVTM, CDR2 ANQGSEA. CDR3 size: 10 residues. Deletions cut 4 bases from V and 4 bases from J, with 4 bases between.

This clonotype was counted between two and nine times. This chain joins TRBV24-1 and TRBJ1-5; 7 bases are shared with TRBD1. The ends lost 5 bases at V and 1 base at J; junction bases unmatched: 7. The CDR3 length is 16 residues. The germline CDR1 and CDR2 sequences are KGHDR and SFDVKD. CDR3 bases: TGTGCCACCAGTGGAACCACGACAGGGAGCAATCAGCCCCAGCATTTT. As protein: CATSGTTTGSNQPQHF.

The CDR3 loop reads CASSLNQKQYF. The CDR3 DNA reads as TGCGCCAGCAGCTTGAACCAAAAGCAGTACTTC. This chain connects TRBV5-1 to TRBJ2-7; D gene ambiguous. The CDR3 spans 11 residues. Germline V lookup: CDR1 SGHRS, CDR2 YFSETQ. The V end was cut by 1 base, the J end by 8 bases, with 7 bases between.